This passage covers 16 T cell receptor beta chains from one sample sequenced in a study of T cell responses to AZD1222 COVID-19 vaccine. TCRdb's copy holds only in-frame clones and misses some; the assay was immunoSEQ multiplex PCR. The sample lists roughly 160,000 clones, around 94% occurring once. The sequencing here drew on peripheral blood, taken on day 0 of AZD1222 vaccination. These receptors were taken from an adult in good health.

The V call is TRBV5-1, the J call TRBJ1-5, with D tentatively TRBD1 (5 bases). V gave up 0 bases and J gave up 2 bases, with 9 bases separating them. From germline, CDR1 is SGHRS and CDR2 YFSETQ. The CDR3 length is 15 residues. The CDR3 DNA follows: TGCGCCAGCAGCTTGGACGGGGGAGGCAATCAGCCCCAGCATTTT. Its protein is CASSLDGGGNQPQHF.

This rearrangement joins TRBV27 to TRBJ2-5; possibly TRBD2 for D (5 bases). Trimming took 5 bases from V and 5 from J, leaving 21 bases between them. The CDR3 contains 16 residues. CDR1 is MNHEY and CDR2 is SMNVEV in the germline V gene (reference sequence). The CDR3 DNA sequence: TGTGCCAGCAGTCCTATTGGGCGGGCGTCATGGGAGACCCAGTACTTC. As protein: CASSPIGRASWETQYF.

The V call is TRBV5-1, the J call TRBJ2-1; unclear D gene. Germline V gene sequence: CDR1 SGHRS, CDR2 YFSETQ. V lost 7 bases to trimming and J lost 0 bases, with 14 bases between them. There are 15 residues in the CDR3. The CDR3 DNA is TGCGCCAGCGGGCTTCAAGCTAGCTCCTACAATGAGCAGTTCTTC. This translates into CASGLQASSYNEQFF.

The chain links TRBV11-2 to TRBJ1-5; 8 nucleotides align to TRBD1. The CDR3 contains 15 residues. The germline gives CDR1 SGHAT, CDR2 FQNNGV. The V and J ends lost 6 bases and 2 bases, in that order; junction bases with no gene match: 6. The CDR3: CASSQGQGGNQPQHF. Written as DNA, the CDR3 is TGTGCCAGCAGTCAAGGACAGGGAGGCAATCAGCCCCAGCATTTT.

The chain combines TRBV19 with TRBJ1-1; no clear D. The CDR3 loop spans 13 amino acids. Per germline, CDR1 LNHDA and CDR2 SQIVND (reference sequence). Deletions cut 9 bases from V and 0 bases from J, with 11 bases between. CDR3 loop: CASAPVVNTEAFF. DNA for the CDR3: TGTGCCAGCGCCCCGGTGGTGAACACTGAAGCTTTCTTT.

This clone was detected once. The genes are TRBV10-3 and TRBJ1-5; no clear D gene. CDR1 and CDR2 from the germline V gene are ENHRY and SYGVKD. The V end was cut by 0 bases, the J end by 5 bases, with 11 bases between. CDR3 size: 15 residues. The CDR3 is CAISESGIGDQPQHF. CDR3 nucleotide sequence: TGTGCCATCAGTGAGTCGGGGATTGGGGATCAGCCCCAGCATTTT.

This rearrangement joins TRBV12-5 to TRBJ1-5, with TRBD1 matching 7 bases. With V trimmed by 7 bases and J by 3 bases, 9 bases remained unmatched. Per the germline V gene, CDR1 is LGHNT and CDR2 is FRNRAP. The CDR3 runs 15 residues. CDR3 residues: CASAFSDRSNQPQHF. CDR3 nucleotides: TGTGCTAGTGCTTTTTCGGACAGGTCCAATCAGCCCCAGCATTTT.

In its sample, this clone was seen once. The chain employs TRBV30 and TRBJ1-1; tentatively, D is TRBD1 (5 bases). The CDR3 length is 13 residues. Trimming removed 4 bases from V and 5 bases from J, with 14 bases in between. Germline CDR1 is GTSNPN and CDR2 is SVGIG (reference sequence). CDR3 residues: CAWTLIRGTEAFF. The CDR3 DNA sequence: TGTGCCTGGACCCTAATTAGGGGTACTGAAGCTTTCTTT.

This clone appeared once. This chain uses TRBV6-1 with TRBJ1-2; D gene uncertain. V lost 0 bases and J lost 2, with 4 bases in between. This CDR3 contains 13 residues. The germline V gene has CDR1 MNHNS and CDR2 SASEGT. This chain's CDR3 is CASSEAGNYGYTF. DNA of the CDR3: TGTGCCAGCAGTGAAGCAGGGAACTATGGCTACACCTTC.

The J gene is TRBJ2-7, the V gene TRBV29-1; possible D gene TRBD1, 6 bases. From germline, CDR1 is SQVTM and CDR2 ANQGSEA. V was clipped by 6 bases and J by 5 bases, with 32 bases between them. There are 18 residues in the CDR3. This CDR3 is CSVSPSRGRTQGINEQYF. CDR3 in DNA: TGCAGCGTCTCCCCCTCGAGGGGTCGAACCCAGGGGATCAACGAGCAGTACTTC.

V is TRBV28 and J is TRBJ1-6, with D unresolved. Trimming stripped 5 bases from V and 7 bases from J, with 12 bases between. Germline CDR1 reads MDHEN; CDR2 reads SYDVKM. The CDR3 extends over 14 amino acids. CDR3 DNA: TGTGCCAGCAGTCCCTCGGGTGTAAATTCACCCCTCCACTTT. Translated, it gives CASSPSGVNSPLHF.

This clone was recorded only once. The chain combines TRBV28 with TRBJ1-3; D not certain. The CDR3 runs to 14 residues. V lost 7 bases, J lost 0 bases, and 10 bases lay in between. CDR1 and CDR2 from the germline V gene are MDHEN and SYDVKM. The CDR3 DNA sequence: TGTGCCAGCACTAGGACTCACTCTGGAAACACCATATATTTT. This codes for CASTRTHSGNTIYF.

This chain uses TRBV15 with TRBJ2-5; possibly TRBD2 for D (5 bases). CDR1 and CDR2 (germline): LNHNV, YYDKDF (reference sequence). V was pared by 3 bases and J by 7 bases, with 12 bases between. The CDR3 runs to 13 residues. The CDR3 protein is CATSRIGGVTQYF. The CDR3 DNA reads TGTGCCACCAGCAGGATAGGAGGTGTGACCCAGTACTTC.

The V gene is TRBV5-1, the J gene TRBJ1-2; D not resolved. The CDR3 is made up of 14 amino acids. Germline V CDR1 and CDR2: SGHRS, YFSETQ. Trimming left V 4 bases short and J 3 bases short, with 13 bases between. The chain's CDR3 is CASSTYSGDYGYTF. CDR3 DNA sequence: TGCGCCAGCAGCACATACTCGGGAGACTATGGCTACACCTTC.

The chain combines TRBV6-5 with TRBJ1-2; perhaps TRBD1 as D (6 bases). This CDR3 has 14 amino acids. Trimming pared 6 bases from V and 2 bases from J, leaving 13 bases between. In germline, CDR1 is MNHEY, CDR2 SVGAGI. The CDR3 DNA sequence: TGTGCCAGCAGGACCGACAGGCTAAACTATGGCTACACCTTC. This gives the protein CASRTDRLNYGYTF.

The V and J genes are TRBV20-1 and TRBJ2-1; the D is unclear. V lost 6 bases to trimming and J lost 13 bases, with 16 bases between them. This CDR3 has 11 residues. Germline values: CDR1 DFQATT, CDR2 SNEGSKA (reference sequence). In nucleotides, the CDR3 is TGCAGTGCGCCCCGCGAAGGCCCCCAGTTCTTC. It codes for CSAPREGPQFF.